The 13 T cell receptor beta chains listed next were all sequenced from one sample in a study of T cell responses to AZD1222 COVID-19 vaccine (dated by TCRdb to about 2021). This specimen's time point label, per the study, means: about 28 days (+/-7) after the second vaccine dose. Libraries were built with the immunoSEQ multiplex PCR assay. Drawn from immuneACCESS, this table holds only the in-frame rearrangements with V and J called that TCRdb kept. Clones are partly lost; checked studies trace under half to an unresolved V gene and leave the rest unexplained. Within this sample are about 120,000 clones, with around 89% of them counted one time only. Together, the top ten hold approximately 7.1% of the sample. The sequencing here drew on peripheral blood, taken 28 days after the second AZD1222 dose. The receptor source for this set is an adult who received the AZD1222 COVID-19 vaccine.

The chain couples TRBV27 to TRBJ1-1, with 7 bases that match TRBD1. The CDR3 spans 15 residues. Looked up from germline, CDR1 is MNHEY and CDR2 is SMNVEV (reference sequence). With V trimmed by 3 bases and J by 2 bases, 6 bases remained unmatched. The CDR3 region is CASSLGGTANTEAFF. CDR3 coding DNA: TGTGCCAGCAGTTTGGGGGGGACAGCAAACACTGAAGCTTTCTTT.

This clone was seen more than once but under ten times. The chain carries TRBV18 and TRBJ1-2, with TRBD1 as a possible D gene (5 bases). Trimming stripped 5 bases from V and 5 bases from J, with 15 bases between. Germline-derived CDR1 and CDR2 are KGHSH and LQKENI. This CDR3 spans 14 amino acids. The CDR3 loop reads CASSSATGQYGYTF. The CDR3 coding sequence is TGTGCCAGCTCATCCGCAACAGGCCAGTATGGCTACACCTTC.

This chain connects TRBV11-2 to TRBJ2-2, with D unresolved. The CDR3 sequence is 13 residues long. From germline, CDR1 is SGHAT and CDR2 FQNNGV. Trimming pared 5 bases from V and 3 bases from J, leaving 7 bases between. The DNA of the CDR3 is TGTGCCAGCAGCCCCCACTACACCGGGGAGCTGTTTTTT. Protein sequence: CASSPHYTGELFF.

The chain combines TRBV30 with TRBJ2-1; D remains ambiguous. CDR3 length equals 13 residues. CDR1 and CDR2 (germline): GTSNPN, SVGIG (reference sequence). Trimming removed 5 bases from V and 0 bases from J, with 8 bases in between. CDR3 amino acids: CAWQADSYNEQFF. CDR3 bases: TGTGCCTGGCAGGCGGACTCCTACAATGAGCAGTTCTTC.

This clone was counted only a few times. This sequence joins TRBV7-9 and TRBJ2-7, with 9 bases aligning to TRBD1. Losses at the gene ends were 5 bases for V and 5 bases for J; bases not matched to a gene: 7. CDR3 length: 14 residues. The germline V gene has CDR1 SEHNR and CDR2 FQNEAQ (reference sequence). The DNA of the CDR3 is TGTGCCAGCAGCGCGCGCCGGGACAGGGACGAGCAGTACTTC. It encodes CASSARRDRDEQYF. Using reference TRBV7-9 and TRBJ2-7 for the parts outside the CDR3, the full variable domain is DTGVSQNPRHKITKRGQNVTFRCDPISEHNRLYWYRQTLGQGPEFLTYFQNEAQLEKSRLLSDRFSAERPKGSFSTLEIQRTEQGDSAMYLCASSARRDRDEQYFGPGTRLTVT.

This clone occurred once. This rearrangement joins TRBV5-1 to TRBJ1-6; D not certain. Deletions cut 4 bases from V and 5 bases from J, with 7 bases between. Germline assignment: CDR1 SGHRS and CDR2 YFSETQ. This CDR3 contains 13 residues. Here the CDR3 DNA reads TGCGCCAGCAGCCTGCAAAATAATTCACCCCTCCACTTT. Translated: CASSLQNNSPLHF.

The chain recombines TRBV4-3 with TRBJ2-3; 7 bases align to TRBD1. The V gene end was trimmed by 4 bases and the J gene end by 0 bases; junction bases not matched to a gene: 7. There are 16 residues in the CDR3. CDR1 LGHNA and CDR2 YSLEER come from the germline V gene. CDR3 DNA sequence: TGCGCCAGCAGCCTTACGGGACAGACAAGCACAGATACGCAGTATTTT. Protein: CASSLTGQTSTDTQYF.

V usage is TRBV6-2 or TRBV6-3 and J usage is TRBJ2-3, with D tentatively TRBD1 or TRBD2 (5 bases each). The CDR3 sequence is 15 residues long. CDR1 is MNHEY and CDR2 is SVGEGT in the germline V gene. V was trimmed by 6 bases and J by 0 bases, leaving 13 bases between them. Written as DNA, the CDR3 is TGTGCCAGCAGCAGAGGGACCTTTAGCACAGATACGCAGTATTTT. This sequence encodes CASSRGTFSTDTQYF.

CDR3 in DNA: TGCGCCAGCAGTTCTCGGGAGGGAGGTGTTAATGAAAAACTGTTTTTT. It codes for CASSSREGGVNEKLFF. The chain joins TRBV5-1 to TRBJ1-4; D call uncertain. This CDR3 region has 16 residues. Trimming cost V 5 bases and J 4 bases, with 18 bases left between them. CDR1 is SGHRS and CDR2 is YFSETQ in the germline V gene.

The chain uses TRBV30 and TRBJ2-2; 8 nucleotides agree with TRBD2. Per the germline V gene, CDR1 is GTSNPN and CDR2 is SVGIG (reference sequence). The CDR3 consists of 15 residues. V was clipped by 1 base and J by 3 bases; unmatched bases: 4. The CDR3 region is CAWSELAVDTGELFF. DNA for the CDR3: TGTGCCTGGAGTGAACTAGCGGTAGACACCGGGGAGCTGTTTTTT.

The chain uses TRBV30 and TRBJ2-1; D remains unclear. Germline V gene sequence: CDR1 GTSNPN, CDR2 SVGIG (reference sequence). The CDR3 runs 14 residues. Trimming removed 1 base at V and 8 bases at J, with 15 bases between. CDR3 amino acids: CAWSGRWPVHEQFF. CDR3 DNA: TGTGCCTGGAGTGGTAGATGGCCCGTCCATGAGCAGTTCTTC.

This clone was detected once. The rearrangement links TRBV4-3 to TRBJ1-2, with D possibly being TRBD1 (6 bases). CDR1 LGHNA and CDR2 YSLEER come from the germline V gene. The length of the CDR3 is 14 residues. Trimming took off 1 base at V and 3 bases at J, with 9 bases between the two ends. The CDR3 region is CASSQGEGDYGYTF. The CDR3 DNA reads TGCGCCAGCAGCCAAGGGGAGGGGGACTATGGCTACACCTTC.

The chain recombines TRBV15 with TRBJ2-6; 8 nucleotides line up with TRBD1. Germline V CDR1 and CDR2: LNHNV, YYDKDF (reference sequence). This CDR3 region has 16 residues. After removal of 0 bases from V and 4 bases from J, the junction contained 2 bases not matched to a gene. CDR3 DNA: TGTGCCACCAGCAGAGACAGGGGGCACGGGGCCAACGTCCTGACTTTC. This translates into CATSRDRGHGANVLTF.